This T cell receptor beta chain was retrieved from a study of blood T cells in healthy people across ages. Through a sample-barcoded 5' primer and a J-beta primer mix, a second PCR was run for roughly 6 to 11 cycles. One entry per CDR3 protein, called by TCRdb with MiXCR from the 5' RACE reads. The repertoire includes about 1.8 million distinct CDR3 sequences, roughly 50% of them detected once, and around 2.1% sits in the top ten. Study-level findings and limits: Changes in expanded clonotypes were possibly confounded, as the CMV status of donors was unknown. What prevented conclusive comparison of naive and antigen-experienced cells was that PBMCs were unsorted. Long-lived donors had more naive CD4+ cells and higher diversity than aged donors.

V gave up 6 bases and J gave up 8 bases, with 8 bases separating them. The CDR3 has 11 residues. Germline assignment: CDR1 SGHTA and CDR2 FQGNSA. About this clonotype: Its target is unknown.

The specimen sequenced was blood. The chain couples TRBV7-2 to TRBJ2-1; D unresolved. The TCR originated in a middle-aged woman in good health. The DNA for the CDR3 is TGTGCCAGCAGTATGAACGATGAGCAGTTCTTC. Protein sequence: CASSMNDEQFF.